Listed below are T cell receptor beta chains from one sample, sequenced in a study of beta chain features in type 1 diabetes. The assay was immunoSEQ multiplex PCR, and TCRdb's table has in-frame clones only and misses some. The sample holds 310,000 or so clones, 8% to 13% seen once. The sequencing sample was made of naive CD4+ T cells from blood. All receptors derive from a woman aged 25 to 39 in good health. CDR3s include the opening cysteine and the closing phenylalanine or tryptophan. Each record gives: J gene, clone size, V gene, D gene, CDR3 DNA, CDR3 protein. A D gene is named only where the DNA matches it firmly. Clone size, where shown, is once, few, many, or a class for clones that have expanded.

TRBJ2-1	few	TRBV30	-	TGTGCCTGGATCCCTAGCCACAATGAGCAGTTCTTC	CAWIPSHNEQFF
TRBJ2-5	-	TRBV18	-	TGTGCCAGCTCAACGGGAGCCCAAGAGACCCAGTACTTC	CASSTGAQETQYF
TRBJ1-4	few	TRBV7-2	TRBD1	TGTGCCAGCAGCCCCACCAACCCGGGACAGGGGTTGCGCGGAAAACTGTTTTTT	CASSPTNPGQGLRGKLFF
TRBJ2-7	few	TRBV5-4	TRBD2	TGTGCCAGCAGCCAAGGACTAGCGGGAGGCTACGAGCAGTACTTC	CASSQGLAGGYEQYF
TRBJ2-7	few	TRBV7-9	-	TGTGCCAGCAGCCCCCTCGGCCCTCGGGTCTACGAGCAGTACTTC	CASSPLGPRVYEQYF
TRBJ2-1	-	TRBV6-6	TRBD2	TGTGCCAGTACCGGGACTAGTTCCTACAATGAGCAGTTCTTC	CASTGTSSYNEQFF
TRBJ2-2	-	TRBV7-3	TRBD1	TGTGCCAGCAGCTTCACAGGGGGCACCGGGGAGCTGTTTTTT	CASSFTGGTGELFF
TRBJ1-2	-	TRBV9	-	TGTGCCAGCAGCGTAGGTCAGGGTGCCTATGGCTACACCTTC	CASSVGQGAYGYTF
TRBJ2-7	-	TRBV9	TRBD1	TGTGCCAGCAGCCCCCACGAGGACAGGGGGTACCACGAGCAGTACTTC	CASSPHEDRGYHEQYF
TRBJ2-1	-	TRBV11-2	TRBD2	TGTGCCAGCAGCTCGACTAGCGGGAGGGATTACTCCTACAATGAGCAGTTCTTC	CASSSTSGRDYSYNEQFF
TRBJ2-7	-	TRBV28	TRBD2	TGTGCCAGCCTGGGGACTAGGTCTCGCGAGCAGTACTTC	CASLGTRSREQYF
TRBJ1-2	few	TRBV15	TRBD1	TGTGCCACCAGCAGTGGACAGGTTGGGAACTATGGCTACACCTTC	CATSSGQVGNYGYTF
TRBJ2-7	few	TRBV9	TRBD1	TGTGCCAGCAGCCCTTGGACAGGGGTGGAAGAGCAGTACTTC	CASSPWTGVEEQYF
TRBJ2-1	few	TRBV14	TRBD2	TGTGCCAGCAGCAGGACTAGCGGGAGATCAAATGAGCAGTTCTTC	CASSRTSGRSNEQFF
TRBJ2-2	-	TRBV6-6	-	TGTGCCAGCAGTTACTTGGCCGCCGTCACCGGGGAGCTGTTTTTT	CASSYLAAVTGELFF
TRBJ2-1	-	TRBV19	TRBD2	TGTGCCAGTAGTCTAGCGGGACTAGCTGACCTTGAGCAGTTCTTC	CASSLAGLADLEQFF
TRBJ2-1	-	TRBV18	TRBD2	TGTGCCAGCTCACTAGAAAGGAGCGGGATCTCCTACAATGAGCAGTTCTTC	CASSLERSGISYNEQFF
TRBJ2-5	-	TRBV25-1	TRBD1	TGTGCCAGCACGTACAGGGGGCTAGAGACCCAGTACTTC	CASTYRGLETQYF
TRBJ2-6	-	TRBV15	-	TGTGCCACCAGCAGAGTCGGGAACTCTGGGGCCAACGTCCTGACTTTC	CATSRVGNSGANVLTF
TRBJ2-7	few	TRBV9	TRBD2	TGTGCCAGCAGCGTAGGGACTAGCGGATACGAGCAGTACTTC	CASSVGTSGYEQYF
TRBJ2-1	-	TRBV18	TRBD1	TGTGCCAGCTCACCGCCCGGGACAGTGACTTACAATGAGCAGTTCTTC	CASSPPGTVTYNEQFF
TRBJ1-2	few	TRBV5-4	TRBD1	TGTGCCAGCAGCCCCCCGGGACAGAATATCTATGGCTACACCTTC	CASSPPGQNIYGYTF
TRBJ2-7	-	TRBV28	TRBD2	TGTGCCAGCAGGACGGGACTAGCGGGGGTGAACCCGTACTTC	CASRTGLAGVNPYF
TRBJ2-5	-	TRBV7-2	TRBD2	TGTGCCAGCAGCCGGGGGTCTCCGGGGGGGGAGACCCAGTACTTC	CASSRGSPGGETQYF
TRBJ1-4	few	TRBV18	-	TGTGCCAGCTCTCGGAGGAGGGAAGATGAAAAACTGTTTTTT	CASSRRREDEKLFF
TRBJ2-7	-	TRBV18	TRBD2	TGTGCCAGCGCCTCCTTGGGACTAGCGGGAGATAGTGCGGGCGAGCAGTACTTC	CASASLGLAGDSAGEQYF
TRBJ2-7	few	TRBV5-1	TRBD2	TGCGCCAGCAGCTTGGTTGGCGGGAGTGGATCCTACGAGCAGTACTTC	CASSLVGGSGSYEQYF
TRBJ1-1	-	TRBV30	-	TGTGCCTGGAGTGTAAGTCTCTCGACAGGTGGACTTGAAGCTTTCTTT	CAWSVSLSTGGLEAFF
TRBJ2-7	-	TRBV6-5	TRBD2	TGTGCCAGCAGACGGGGGACTAGCGGGAGTTACGAGCAGTACTTC	CASRRGTSGSYEQYF
TRBJ2-3	-	TRBV28	TRBD2	TGTGCCAGCAGTTTAGGGGCTAGCGGGAGCGATACGCAGTATTTT	CASSLGASGSDTQYF
TRBJ2-5	few	TRBV11-1	TRBD1	TGTGCCAGCAGCTTAGAGACAGGGGAGTACCAAGAGACCCAGTACTTC	CASSLETGEYQETQYF
TRBJ2-1	few	TRBV7-9	TRBD1	TGTGCCAGCAGCTTGACAGGGATCTCCTACAATGAGCAGTTCTTC	CASSLTGISYNEQFF
TRBJ2-5	few	TRBV25-1	-	TGTGCCAGCAGTGAATACGCGGGCGGGGAGACCCAGTACTTC	CASSEYAGGETQYF
TRBJ2-1	few	TRBV7-3	-	TGTGCCAGCAGCTTAAGCGGGACTTCTGATGAGCAGTTCTTC	CASSLSGTSDEQFF
TRBJ2-3	-	TRBV13	TRBD2	TGTGCCAGCAGCTCCCTAACTAGCGGGAGATTAACAGATACGCAGTATTTT	CASSSLTSGRLTDTQYF
TRBJ2-3	few	TRBV2	TRBD2	TGTGCCAGCAGAAGACTAGCGTCAAACACAGATACGCAGTATTTT	CASRRLASNTDTQYF
TRBJ2-5	-	TRBV28	TRBD2	TGTGCCAGCAGTTTTTTGGGGGGGAGGGGACAAGAGACCCAGTACTTC	CASSFLGGRGQETQYF